The 17 T cell receptor beta chains listed next were all sequenced from one sample in a study of a mutant IDH1 vaccine in newly diagnosed glioma. Here immunoSEQ multiplex PCR was the method, and the copy in TCRdb shows in-frame clones only, minus some. Found here are about 24,000 clones, about nine tenths of them singletons; the top ten hold approximately 9.1%. This sample's time point: baseline, week 1 (first vaccination visit). The treatment: pre-vaccination baseline after standard-of-care therapy. The sample in question was PBMCs, obtained from a glioma patient treated with radiotherapy, temozolomide or both. The origin of the receptors is a young man with glioma.

V is TRBV20-1 and J is TRBJ1-1; 7 positions agree with TRBD1. Trimming cost V 8 bases and J 0 bases; bases outside gene matches: 0. The germline V gene encodes CDR1 DFQATT and CDR2 SNEGSKA (reference sequence). The CDR3 has 11 amino acids. This chain's CDR3 is CSQGVNTEAFF. The DNA of the CDR3 is TGCAGTCAGGGGGTGAACACTGAAGCTTTCTTT.

The sample holds a few counts of this clone. DNA for the CDR3: TGTGCCAGCAGCGTAGGGGACGTCACCTACGAGCAGTACTTC. Translation gives CASSVGDVTYEQYF. V gene TRBV9 combines with J gene TRBJ2-7; D is perhaps TRBD1 or TRBD2 (5 bases each). Germline-derived CDR1 and CDR2 are SGDLS and YYNGEE. This CDR3 contains 14 residues. Trimming left V 0 bases short and J 2 bases short, with 9 bases between.

In its sample, this clone was seen once. The genes are TRBV6-5 and TRBJ1-5, with D perhaps matching TRBD1 (5 bases). This CDR3 comprises 14 residues. Trimming took 6 bases from V and 0 from J, leaving 9 bases between them. Germline-derived CDR1 and CDR2 are MNHEY and SVGAGI. CDR3 sequence: CASRRDFSNQPQHF. The CDR3 DNA sequence: TGTGCCAGCAGGCGGGACTTTAGCAATCAGCCCCAGCATTTT.

The J gene is TRBJ1-5, the V gene TRBV6-5; no clear D gene. This CDR3 comprises 16 residues. Germline assignment: CDR1 MNHEY and CDR2 SVGAGI. V lost 4 bases and J 0 bases, leaving 13 bases between the germline ends. This CDR3 reads CASSSGRLYSNQPQHF. In nucleotides, the CDR3 is TGTGCCAGCAGTTCGGGCAGATTGTATAGCAATCAGCCCCAGCATTTT.

In DNA form, the CDR3 reads TGCGCCAGCAGCTTGTCCGGACAGGGGAGAGACTCACCCCTCCACTTT. It yields the protein CASSLSGQGRDSPLHF. The chain employs TRBV5-1 and TRBJ1-6; TRBD1 aligns across 9 bases. This CDR3 contains 16 residues. Trimming cost V 1 base and J 10 bases; bases outside gene matches: 9. Per germline, CDR1 SGHRS and CDR2 YFSETQ.

The CDR3: CASSASGSSAEQYF. Here the CDR3 DNA reads TGCGCCAGCAGCGCTAGCGGGAGCTCGGCCGAGCAGTACTTC. The chain employs TRBV5-1 and TRBJ2-7; 10 nucleotides agree with TRBD2. Unmatched junction bases numbered 7, after V lost 4 bases and J lost 6 bases. The CDR3 runs to 14 residues. CDR1 is SGHRS, CDR2 YFSETQ, per germline. The full variable domain, in which reference TRBV5-1 and TRBJ2-7 provide the parts outside the CDR3, is KAGVTQTPRYLIKTRGQQVTLSCSPISGHRSVSWYQQTPGQGLQFLFEYFSETQRNKGNFPGRFSGRQFSNSRSEMNVSTLELGDSALYLCASSASGSSAEQYFGPGTRLTVT.

This chain connects TRBV29-1 to TRBJ2-1; D perhaps matches TRBD1 (5 bases). This CDR3 comprises 10 residues. CDR1 and CDR2 (germline): SQVTM, ANQGSEA. Trimming removed 3 bases from V and 8 bases from J, with 5 bases in between. CDR3 coding DNA: TGCAGCGTTGACAGGGATGAGCAGTTCTTC. It encodes CSVDRDEQFF.

This sequence joins TRBV7-9 and TRBJ2-5, with no clear D. Looked up from germline, CDR1 is SEHNR and CDR2 is FQNEAQ (reference sequence). V lost 8 bases, J lost 7 bases, and 14 bases lay in between. The length of the CDR3 is 12 residues. The CDR3 protein is CASRPTKGTQYF. In nucleotides, the CDR3 is TGTGCCAGCCGTCCAACTAAAGGGACCCAGTACTTC.

The chain recombines TRBV7-9 with TRBJ2-3, with D perhaps TRBD1 (6 bases). This CDR3 has 13 amino acids. Trimming left V 5 bases short and J 6 bases short, with 12 bases between. Per germline, CDR1 SEHNR and CDR2 FQNEAQ (reference sequence). The CDR3 DNA reads TGTGCCAGCAGCCCCACTGGGGGCGATACGCAGTATTTT. It codes for CASSPTGGDTQYF.

The gene calls are TRBV2 and TRBJ1-1, with D perhaps TRBD1 (6 bases). Deletions cut 5 bases from V and 3 bases from J, with 13 bases between. Germline V lookup: CDR1 SNHLY, CDR2 FYNNEI. The CDR3 spans 14 residues. This CDR3 is CASSLEGGDTEAFF. Written as DNA, the CDR3 is TGTGCCAGCAGTCTGGAAGGGGGGGACACTGAAGCTTTCTTT.

V usage is TRBV13 and J usage is TRBJ1-6; 8 bases line up with TRBD1. This CDR3 contains 14 residues. After removal of 5 bases from V and 9 bases from J, the junction contained 6 bases not matched to a gene. Germline assignment: CDR1 PRHDT and CDR2 FYEKMQ (reference sequence). CDR3: CASSRQGPRSPLHF. CDR3 nucleotides: TGTGCCAGCAGCCGACAGGGGCCGCGTTCACCCCTCCACTTT. Drawing the rest from reference TRBV13 and TRBJ1-6, the complete variable domain is AAGVIQSPRHLIKEKRETATLKCYPIPRHDTVYWYQQGPGQDPQFLISFYEKMQSDKGSIPDRFSAQQFSDYHSELNMSSLELGDSALYFCASSRQGPRSPLHFGNGTRLTVT.

The rearrangement uses TRBV6-1 and TRBJ1-4, with D possibly being TRBD1 (5 bases). Trimming left V 6 bases short and J 2 bases short, with 13 bases between. The CDR3 runs to 15 residues. The germline V gene encodes CDR1 MNHNS and CDR2 SASEGT. The CDR3 region has the DNA TGTGCCAGCAGAGGGAGGGGATCTACTAATGAAAAACTGTTTTTT. Translation gives CASRGRGSTNEKLFF.

This sequence joins TRBV7-9 and TRBJ1-1, with D possibly being TRBD1 (5 bases). V lost 1 base, J lost 4 bases, and 7 bases lay in between. The V gene's germline CDR1 is SEHNR and CDR2 FQNEAQ (reference sequence). The CDR3 consists of 13 residues. The CDR3 DNA is TGTGCCAGCAGCTTAGACGGGGGCACTGAAGCTTTCTTT. Amino acid sequence: CASSLDGGTEAFF.

The chain is built from TRBV5-6 and TRBJ2-5; D remains ambiguous. The V end lost 0 bases, the J end lost 0 bases, and 9 bases lay between the germline ends. The CDR3 is made up of 15 amino acids. Germline V gene sequence: CDR1 SGHDT, CDR2 YYEEEE. DNA of the CDR3: TGTGCCAGCAGCTTGGAACGCGCCTACCAAGAGACCCAGTACTTC. It is translated as CASSLERAYQETQYF.

The chain is built from TRBV5-6 and TRBJ2-7, with 7 bases that match TRBD1. Germline loops: CDR1 SGHDT, CDR2 YYEEEE. The J segment lost 6 bases and the V segment lost 6 bases, leaving 9 bases of the junction unmatched. The CDR3 runs 13 residues. The CDR3 here is CASTSPDRVEQYF. The CDR3 DNA reads as TGTGCCAGCACTTCCCCCGACAGGGTCGAGCAGTACTTC. The full variable domain, with the rest looked up from reference TRBV5-6 and TRBJ2-7, is DAGVTQSPTHLIKTRGQQVTLRCSPKSGHDTVSWYQQALGQGPQFIFQYYEEEERQRGNFPDRFSGHQFPNYSSELNVNALLLGDSALYLCASTSPDRVEQYFGPGTRLTVT.

V is TRBV5-4 and J is TRBJ1-3; 11 positions agree with TRBD1. After removal of 4 bases from V and 8 bases from J, the junction contained 8 bases not matched to a gene. The CDR3 is 15 residues long. Germline V CDR1 and CDR2: SGHNT, YYREEE (reference sequence). The CDR3 coding sequence is TGTGCCAGCAGCCGGGACAGGGGGTTCGTAGACACCATATATTTT. This gives the protein CASSRDRGFVDTIYF.

The chain is built from TRBV9 and TRBJ1-2; D unclear. V lost 0 bases and J 2 bases, leaving 8 bases between the germline ends. CDR3 size: 14 residues. Germline V gene lookup returns CDR1 SGDLS and CDR2 YYNGEE. In DNA form, the CDR3 reads TGTGCCAGCAGCGTAGATGAGGGAAACTATGGCTACACCTTC. Protein: CASSVDEGNYGYTF.